This is a list of T cell receptor beta chains from one sample in a study of control samples from healthy donors and cancer patients. The table came from immunoSEQ multiplex PCR; TCRdb's copy has only in-frame clones and leaves some out. This sample has 25,000 to 35,000 clones, with roughly 95% found just once. Sample: blood. These receptors were obtained from a man in his fifties or sixties in good health. Both conserved end residues are part of each CDR3. A D gene is named only where the DNA matches it firmly. Where a row states a size, it is once, few, many or the class of an expanded clone; other rows omit it.

d_gene: .; abundance: .; v_gene: TRBV18; j_gene: TRBJ1-5; CDR3aa: CASSPPGGQTQPQHF; CDR3nt: TGTGCCAGCTCACCACCCGGGGGGCAGACACAGCCCCAGCATTTT
d_gene: TRBD1; abundance: .; v_gene: TRBV19; j_gene: TRBJ1-6; CDR3aa: CASTSTGSYNSPLHF; CDR3nt: TGTGCCAGTACTTCGACAGGGTCCTATAATTCACCCCTCCACTTT
d_gene: TRBD1; abundance: .; v_gene: TRBV5-6; j_gene: TRBJ1-1; CDR3aa: CASSPRGQGRMNTEAFF; CDR3nt: TGTGCCAGCAGCCCGAGAGGACAGGGTCGAATGAACACTGAAGCTTTCTTT
d_gene: .; abundance: once; v_gene: TRBV19; j_gene: TRBJ1-1; CDR3aa: CASSIQYLNTEAFF; CDR3nt: TGTGCCAGTAGTATACAGTACTTGAACACTGAAGCTTTCTTT
d_gene: .; abundance: .; v_gene: TRBV5-1; j_gene: TRBJ1-2; CDR3aa: CASSLDITNYGYTF; CDR3nt: TGCGCCAGCAGCTTGGATATAACTAACTATGGCTACACCTTC
d_gene: .; abundance: .; v_gene: TRBV6-5; j_gene: TRBJ1-6; CDR3aa: CASSYSQRGRDSPLHF; CDR3nt: TGTGCCAGCAGTTACTCCCAAAGGGGCAGGGATTCACCCCTCCACTTT
d_gene: TRBD1; abundance: once; v_gene: TRBV5-5; j_gene: TRBJ2-1; CDR3aa: CASSFTGGNEQFF; CDR3nt: TGTGCCAGCAGCTTCACAGGGGGGAATGAGCAGTTCTTC
d_gene: .; abundance: .; v_gene: TRBV4-3; j_gene: TRBJ2-3; CDR3aa: CASSQLTGRQGDTQYF; CDR3nt: TGCGCCAGCAGCCAACTAACAGGGCGACAAGGGGATACGCAGTATTTT
d_gene: TRBD1; abundance: .; v_gene: TRBV18; j_gene: TRBJ2-7; CDR3aa: CASSLGQTYEQYF; CDR3nt: TGTGCCAGCTCACTGGGACAGACCTACGAGCAGTACTTC
d_gene: .; abundance: once; v_gene: TRBV28; j_gene: TRBJ2-5; CDR3aa: CASSLGGAGRLKTQYF; CDR3nt: TGTGCCAGCAGTTTAGGGGGGGCAGGTCGCCTAAAGACCCAGTACTTC
d_gene: .; abundance: .; v_gene: TRBV27; j_gene: TRBJ2-3; CDR3aa: CASSGNPTWQGDTQYF; CDR3nt: TGTGCCAGCTCCGGAAACCCTACATGGCAGGGAGATACGCAGTATTTT
d_gene: .; abundance: .; v_gene: TRBV5-4; j_gene: TRBJ2-7; CDR3aa: CASSLAPDYEQYF; CDR3nt: TGTGCCAGCAGCTTGGCGCCAGACTACGAGCAGTACTTC
d_gene: .; abundance: .; v_gene: TRBV28; j_gene: TRBJ1-3; CDR3aa: CASSLWGSSGNTIYF; CDR3nt: TGTGCCAGCAGTTTATGGGGGAGCTCTGGAAACACCATATATTTT
d_gene: TRBD2; abundance: .; v_gene: TRBV7-2; j_gene: TRBJ2-2; CDR3aa: CASSLAGLAGGNTGELFF; CDR3nt: TGTGCCAGCAGCTTAGCGGGGCTAGCGGGGGGAAACACCGGGGAGCTGTTTTTT
d_gene: .; abundance: .; v_gene: TRBV27; j_gene: TRBJ1-1; CDR3aa: CASSPFSGTMGTEAFF; CDR3nt: TGTGCCAGCAGTCCCTTTTCCGGGACAATGGGCACTGAAGCTTTCTTT